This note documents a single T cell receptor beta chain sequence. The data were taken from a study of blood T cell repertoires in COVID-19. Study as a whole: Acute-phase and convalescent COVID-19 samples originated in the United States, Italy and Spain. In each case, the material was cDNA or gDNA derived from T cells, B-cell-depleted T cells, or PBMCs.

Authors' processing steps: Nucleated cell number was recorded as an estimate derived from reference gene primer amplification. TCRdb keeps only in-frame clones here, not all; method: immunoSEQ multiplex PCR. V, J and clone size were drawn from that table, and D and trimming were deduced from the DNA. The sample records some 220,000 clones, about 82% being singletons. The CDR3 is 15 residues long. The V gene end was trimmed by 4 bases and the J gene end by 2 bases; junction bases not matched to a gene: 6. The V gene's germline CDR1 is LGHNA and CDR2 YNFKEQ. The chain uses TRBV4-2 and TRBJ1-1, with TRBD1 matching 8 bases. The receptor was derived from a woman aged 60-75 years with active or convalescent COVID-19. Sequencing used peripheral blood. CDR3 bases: TGTGCCAGCAGCCGGAGAGGGACAGGTAACACTGAAGCTTTCTTT. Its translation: CASSRRGTGNTEAFF.